One and the same sample provided the 26 T cell receptor beta chains below, sequenced in a study of shared clonotypes between healthy human individuals. TCRdb's table, derived via immunoSEQ multiplex PCR, lists solely in-frame clones and lacks some. The table records roughly 1 million clones, approximately 76% of them present only once. Sequenced input: memory CD4+ T cells sorted from blood. The subset was: CD45RA-negative fraction. These receptors were obtained from a man aged 18 to 29 in good health.

The chain has TRBV7-9 and TRBJ2-3; D not resolved. V was shortened by 6 bases and J by 0 bases, with 10 bases between the two germline ends. The CDR3 extends over 14 amino acids. Germline V CDR1 and CDR2: SEHNR, FQNEAQ (reference sequence). The CDR3, as DNA: TGTGCCAGCAGAAAAATCACTAGCACAGATACGCAGTATTTT. Its protein is CASRKITSTDTQYF.

As DNA, the CDR3 is TGTGCCAGTAAGGGGAATAATGAAAAACTGTTTTTT. It yields the protein CASKGNNEKLFF. The V gene is TRBV19, the J gene TRBJ1-4; D possibly corresponds to TRBD1 (5 bases). The CDR3 loop spans 12 amino acids. With 7 bases removed from V and 4 bases from J, the gap between germline ends came to 7 bases. Germline CDR1 reads LNHDA; CDR2 reads SQIVND (reference sequence).

V and J are TRBV7-2 and TRBJ2-7; possibly TRBD2 for D (5 bases). This CDR3 has 13 amino acids. CDR1 and CDR2 (germline): SGHTA, FQGNSA. V lost 2 bases and J 2 bases, leaving 7 bases between the germline ends. The CDR3, as DNA: TGTGCCAGCAGCTTACCCGGGGCCTACGAGCAGTACTTC. Its protein is CASSLPGAYEQYF.

With regard to this clone: Additional DNA sequences in this sample encode the identical CDR3. The chain recombines TRBV6-5 with TRBJ2-7, with D perhaps matching TRBD1 (6 bases). Looked up from germline, CDR1 is MNHEY and CDR2 is SVGAGI. The V end was cut by 0 bases, the J end by 1 base, with 7 bases between. CDR3 length: 14 amino acids. The CDR3 loop is CASSYSGQSYEQYF. The CDR3 region has the DNA TGTGCCAGCAGTTACTCCGGACAGTCCTACGAGCAGTACTTC.

The chain employs TRBV9 and TRBJ1-2; TRBD1 agrees at 7 bases. The length of the CDR3 is 13 residues. Losses at the gene ends were 0 bases for V and 8 bases for J; bases not matched to a gene: 4. CDR1 and CDR2 (germline): SGDLS, YYNGEE. CDR3: CASSVEGAAGYTF. The CDR3 DNA reads as TGTGCCAGCAGCGTAGAGGGGGCGGCGGGCTACACCTTC.

The J gene is TRBJ1-2, the V gene TRBV5-1; D perhaps matches TRBD1 (5 bases). The CDR3 is made up of 13 amino acids. Germline V gene sequence: CDR1 SGHRS, CDR2 YFSETQ. Trimming pared 3 bases from V and 4 bases from J, leaving 10 bases between. The CDR3 loop is CASSSDGGYGYTF. CDR3 sequence (DNA): TGCGCCAGCAGCTCGGACGGGGGCTATGGCTACACCTTC.

The genes are TRBV28 and TRBJ1-2; TRBD1 matches at 12 bases. Germline values: CDR1 MDHEN, CDR2 SYDVKM. CDR3 length equals 12 residues. The trim removed 11 bases at V and 13 bases at J, leaving 11 bases unmatched. The chain's CDR3 is CAALGDRGRGTF. Written as DNA, the CDR3 is TGTGCCGCGTTAGGGGACAGGGGGCGAGGCACCTTC.

The chain employs TRBV6-6 and TRBJ1-5; D is perhaps TRBD1 (5 bases). V was pared by 5 bases and J by 3 bases, with 14 bases between. Germline assignment: CDR1 MNHNY and CDR2 SVGAGI (reference sequence). The CDR3 consists of 15 residues. The CDR3 sequence is CASSLTAGYNQPQHF. CDR3 nucleotides: TGTGCCAGCAGTCTCACGGCAGGGTACAATCAGCCCCAGCATTTT.

This chain uses TRBV25-1 with TRBJ2-7; TRBD1 or TRBD2 may be the D gene (6 bases each). This CDR3 region has 17 residues. With 1 base removed from V and 4 bases from J, the gap between germline ends came to 20 bases. The germline V gene encodes CDR1 MGHDK and CDR2 SYGVNS. The CDR3 sequence: CASSESPLRGTIYEQYF. In DNA form, the CDR3 reads TGTGCCAGCAGTGAATCCCCTCTACGCGGGACAATATACGAGCAGTACTTC.

V gene TRBV7-9 combines with J gene TRBJ2-2, with D possibly matching TRBD2 (6 bases). Trimming removed 3 bases from V and 2 bases from J, with 10 bases in between. Germline CDR1 reads SEHNR; CDR2 reads FQNEAQ (reference sequence). The CDR3 is 15 residues long. Here the CDR3 DNA reads TGTGCCAGCAGCTTGGAGGGCCTTAACACCGGGGAGCTGTTTTTT. Its translation: CASSLEGLNTGELFF.

The chain recombines TRBV29-1 with TRBJ2-7; a weak D match, TRBD1 (6 bases). The CDR3 runs 13 residues. V gave up 4 bases and J gave up 6 bases, with 16 bases separating them. Per germline, CDR1 SQVTM and CDR2 ANQGSEA. CDR3 coding DNA: TGCAGCGTTGCTTACGTGGGGGCGACCGAGCAGTACTTC. This sequence encodes CSVAYVGATEQYF.

This rearrangement joins TRBV5-1 to TRBJ2-1; D is unresolved. CDR1 and CDR2 from the germline V gene are SGHRS and YFSETQ. This CDR3 spans 14 amino acids. V lost 0 bases and J 5 bases, leaving 9 bases between the germline ends. The CDR3 region has the DNA TGCGCCAGCAGCTTGGAGGGTCGTCACAATGAGCAGTTCTTC. Residues: CASSLEGRHNEQFF. Variable domain in full (rest from reference TRBV5-1 and TRBJ2-1): KAGVTQTPRYLIKTRGQQVTLSCSPISGHRSVSWYQQTPGQGLQFLFEYFSETQRNKGNFPGRFSGRQFSNSRSEMNVSTLELGDSALYLCASSLEGRHNEQFFGPGTRLTVL.

The CDR3 nucleotides read TGTGCCAGCAGTTCCGGGACTCGTGGATCAGATACGCAGTATTTT. As protein: CASSSGTRGSDTQYF. The J gene is TRBJ2-3, the V gene TRBV2; a possible D gene is TRBD2 (6 bases). The CDR3 sequence is 15 residues long. Germline V gene data show CDR1 as SNHLY and CDR2 as FYNNEI. The V end was cut by 5 bases, the J end by 4 bases, with 16 bases between. The whole variable domain, filled in from reference TRBV2 and TRBJ2-3, reads EPEVTQTPSHQVTQMGQEVILRCVPISNHLYFYWYRQILGQKVEFLVSFYNNEISEKSEIFDDQFSVERPDGSNFTLKIRSTKLEDSAMYFCASSSGTRGSDTQYFGPGTRLTVL.

V is TRBV6-4 and J is TRBJ1-1, with no clear D. V lost 4 bases and J lost 5, with 11 bases in between. This CDR3 contains 13 residues. Germline-derived CDR1 and CDR2 are MRHNA and SNTAGT. The CDR3 spells CASSVKESTEAFF. CDR3 DNA sequence: TGTGCCAGCAGTGTGAAGGAAAGTACTGAAGCTTTCTTT.

This rearrangement joins TRBV13 to TRBJ2-3, with 7 nucleotides matching TRBD2. CDR1 PRHDT and CDR2 FYEKMQ come from the germline V gene (reference sequence). This CDR3 contains 15 residues. Trimming removed 1 base from V and 3 bases from J; junction bases left unmatched: 4. The CDR3 loop reads CASSLDGGRTDTQYF. The CDR3 nucleotides are TGTGCCAGCAGCTTAGACGGGGGGAGGACAGATACGCAGTATTTT.

The rearrangement links TRBV7-2 to TRBJ2-7; weak D call: TRBD2 (6 bases). Trimming shortened V by 1 base and J by 7 bases, and 14 bases separated the two germline ends. The CDR3 is 14 amino acids. The germline V gene encodes CDR1 SGHTA and CDR2 FQGNSA. The CDR3 reads CASSLDSTTREQYF. In nucleotides, the CDR3 is TGTGCCAGCAGCTTAGACTCGACGACTAGAGAGCAGTACTTC. Filled out from reference TRBV7-2 and TRBJ2-7, the complete variable domain reads GAGVSQSPSNKVTEKGKDVELRCDPISGHTALYWYRQSLGQGLEFLIYFQGNSAPDKSGLPSDRFSAERTGGSVSTLTIQRTQQEDSAVYLCASSLDSTTREQYFGPGTRLTVT.

The chain couples TRBV2 to TRBJ2-5; 10 bases are shared with TRBD2. Germline CDR1 and CDR2: SNHLY and FYNNEI. There are 18 residues in the CDR3. The V gene end was trimmed by 8 bases and the J gene end by 4 bases; junction bases not matched to a gene: 19. This chain's CDR3 is CASDRGGRAGGIRETQYF. The CDR3 DNA reads TGTGCCAGCGACCGAGGGGGCCGAGCGGGAGGGATTCGAGAGACCCAGTACTTC.

The chain is built from TRBV11-2 and TRBJ2-3; D is possibly TRBD1 (5 bases). Trimming removed 4 bases from V and 0 bases from J, with 14 bases in between. Germline values: CDR1 SGHAT, CDR2 FQNNGV. The CDR3 sequence is 16 residues long. The chain's CDR3 is CASSSGRTRSTDTQYF. The DNA of the CDR3 is TGTGCCAGCAGCTCCGGCAGGACACGAAGCACAGATACGCAGTATTTT.

The chain joins TRBV6-6 to TRBJ2-1; 11 positions match TRBD2. V shed 2 bases, J shed 10 bases, and the junction held 10 bases outside the gene matches. Germline V CDR1 and CDR2: MNHNY, SVGAGI (reference sequence). The CDR3 runs 16 residues. CDR3 DNA: TGTGCCAGCAGTTACCTCTTTAGCGGGGGGGCCTTGGAGCAGTTCTTC. Its protein is CASSYLFSGGALEQFF.

The rearrangement uses TRBV12-5 and TRBJ2-3; TRBD2 matches at 14 bases. Germline V gene sequence: CDR1 LGHNT, CDR2 FRNRAP. The CDR3 runs 18 residues. V dropped 1 base and J dropped 3; count of bases not matched to a gene: 6. Here the CDR3 DNA reads TGTGCTAGTGGTTTGGGCGGACTAGCGGGAGGAACTACAGATACGCAGTATTTT. Protein product: CASGLGGLAGGTTDTQYF.

The rearrangement links TRBV18 to TRBJ2-7; D perhaps matches TRBD2 (5 bases). Per germline, CDR1 KGHSH and CDR2 LQKENI. The germline V and J ends were trimmed by 5 bases and 3 bases, with 8 bases remaining between them. This CDR3 has 12 amino acids. The CDR3 coding sequence is TGTGCCAGCTCATCAAGCGGCTACGAGCAGTACTTC. It translates to CASSSSGYEQYF.

This clone has more than one count but fewer than ten. This chain connects TRBV2 to TRBJ1-4; 7 bases fit TRBD1. The CDR3 has 12 amino acids. CDR1 and CDR2 (germline): SNHLY, FYNNEI. Germline trimming cut 5 bases from V and 8 bases from J; bases unmatched to any gene: 2. CDR3 residues: CASSPRGEKLFF. The CDR3 DNA is TGTGCCAGCAGTCCCAGGGGGGAAAAACTGTTTTTT.

The chain links TRBV7-2 to TRBJ2-7; either TRBD1 or TRBD2 may fit D (5 bases each). Germline V gene sequence: CDR1 SGHTA, CDR2 FQGNSA. V gave up 1 base and J gave up 2 bases, with 12 bases separating them. The CDR3 has 15 amino acids. The CDR3 DNA is TGTGCCAGCAGCTTAGACCCGGGGACCGCCTACGAGCAGTACTTC. Translation: CASSLDPGTAYEQYF.

This clone was detected only once. This sequence joins TRBV7-9 and TRBJ2-1; no definite D call. V lost 2 bases to trimming and J lost 9 bases, with 8 bases between them. Germline CDR1 and CDR2: SEHNR and FQNEAQ (reference sequence). This CDR3 is 12 amino acids long. The CDR3 DNA follows: TGTGCCAGCAGCTTACTAGACGGTGAGCAGTTCTTC. Its translation is CASSLLDGEQFF.

For the CDR3, the DNA is TGTGCCAGCAGCTTAGGGTATCTGGATCGCGGTCAGCCCCAGCATTTT. It is translated as CASSLGYLDRGQPQHF. The chain uses TRBV7-9 and TRBJ1-5; the D is unclear. Germline V lookup: CDR1 SEHNR, CDR2 FQNEAQ (reference sequence). Trimming left V 1 base short and J 6 bases short, with 16 bases between. The length of the CDR3 is 16 residues.

This sequence joins TRBV23-1 and TRBJ1-4; no reliable D call. TRBV23-1 is identified as an open reading frame with a role that is uncertain. V was cut by 2 bases and J by 0 bases, with 7 bases left in between. This CDR3 has 15 amino acids. CDR3 DNA: TGCGCCAGCAGTCAAGGATCTGCAACTAATGAAAAACTGTTTTTT. It yields the protein CASSQGSATNEKLFF.